Listed below are T cell receptor beta chains from one sample, sequenced in a study of beta chain features in type 1 diabetes. TCRdb's copy holds only in-frame clones and misses some; the assay was immunoSEQ multiplex PCR. The sample records just over 600,000 clones, about 14% being singletons. The sequenced sample consisted of naive CD4+ T cells from blood. The source of these receptors is a man aged 18 to 29 in good health. Both conserved end residues are part of each CDR3. A D gene is named only where the DNA matches it firmly. For some rows the clone size is stated as once, few or many, or as a class when expanded; others skip it.

few | - | TRBJ1-1 | TRBV5-1 | CASSSGTNTEAFF | TGCGCCAGCAGCTCAGGGACGAACACTGAAGCTTTCTTT
few | - | TRBJ1-2 | TRBV6-5 | CASSYNGYGYTF | TGTGCCAGCAGTTATAATGGCTATGGCTACACCTTC
few | - | TRBJ2-7 | TRBV9 | CASSVGEDPRGSYEQYF | TGTGCCAGCAGCGTAGGTGAAGACCCGAGGGGTTCCTACGAGCAGTACTTC
- | - | TRBJ1-5 | TRBV9 | CASSVAGNQPQHF | TGTGCCAGCAGCGTAGCAGGAAATCAGCCCCAGCATTTT
- | - | TRBJ2-1 | TRBV6-5 | CASSYIQGTSYNEQFF | TGTGCCAGCAGTTACATTCAGGGGACCTCCTACAATGAGCAGTTCTTC
few | TRBD2 | TRBJ2-1 | TRBV19 | CASSIRASGNEQFF | TGTGCCAGTAGTATTAGGGCTAGCGGGAATGAGCAGTTCTTC
few | - | TRBJ1-4 | TRBV29-1 | CSAGHFREKLFF | TGCAGCGCGGGACATTTTCGCGAAAAACTGTTTTTT
- | TRBD2 | TRBJ2-7 | TRBV7-2 | CASSRTGTSGRDPYEQYF | TGTGCCAGCAGCCGAACCGGGACTAGCGGGAGGGACCCCTACGAGCAGTACTTC
- | TRBD1 | TRBJ1-1 | TRBV10-3 | CAISEWTGPEAFF | TGTGCCATCAGTGAGTGGACAGGGCCTGAAGCTTTCTTT
few | - | TRBJ2-2 | TRBV2 | CASSAIRGGAGELFF | TGTGCCAGCAGTGCTATCAGGGGTGGTGCCGGGGAGCTGTTTTTT
- | - | TRBJ1-2 | TRBV7-9 | CASSTDYGYTF | TGTGCCAGCAGCACGGATTATGGCTACACCTTC
few | - | TRBJ2-7 | TRBV29-1 | CSPVPTGTLLGVYEQYF | TGCAGCCCGGTCCCGACCGGGACCCTCCTGGGGGTCTACGAGCAGTACTTC
few | - | TRBJ1-1 | TRBV7-6 | CASSTRLTGSRMNTEAFF | TGTGCCAGCAGCACTCGACTCACAGGGAGTCGCATGAACACTGAAGCTTTCTTT
- | - | TRBJ2-2 | TRBV28 | CASRIALANTGELFF | TGTGCCAGCCGCATTGCACTAGCGAACACCGGGGAGCTGTTTTTT
few | - | TRBJ2-2 | TRBV18 | CASSPGSGELFF | TGTGCCAGCTCACCCGGATCAGGGGAGCTGTTTTTT
few | TRBD2 | TRBJ2-1 | TRBV9 | CASSVGPSGGYNEQFF | TGTGCCAGCAGCGTAGGGCCGAGCGGGGGCTACAATGAGCAGTTCTTC
few | TRBD1 | TRBJ2-5 | TRBV10-3 | CAIRDTEAPGQGFWETQYF | TGTGCCATCAGGGATACTGAGGCCCCGGGACAGGGGTTTTGGGAGACCCAGTACTTC
- | - | TRBJ1-1 | TRBV27 | CASSLSMGTEAFF | TGTGCCAGCAGTTTATCGATGGGGACTGAAGCTTTCTTT
- | - | TRBJ2-4 | TRBV6-1 | CASSDRTPGAKNIQYF | TGTGCCAGCAGTGACAGGACACCCGGAGCCAAAAACATTCAGTACTTC
- | - | TRBJ1-2 | TRBV6-5 | CASSSGALLYGYTF | TGTGCCAGCAGTTCAGGCGCCCTCCTCTATGGCTACACCTTC